One sample yielded the 9 T cell receptor beta chains listed below, sequenced in a study of T cell changes during pregnancy in multiple sclerosis. Clones were sequenced by immunoSEQ multiplex PCR, and TCRdb holds only the in-frame ones, with some missing. The sample has about 60,000 clones, over 80% seen once. The starting material was CD4+ T cells from peripheral blood mononuclear cells, obtained in the first trimester of pregnancy. These receptors all come from a female donor with multiple sclerosis, enrolled in a pregnancy study.

The chain joins TRBV10-3 to TRBJ2-1; 12 nucleotides line up with TRBD2. The CDR3 consists of 17 residues. CDR1 ENHRY and CDR2 SYGVKD come from the germline V gene. V trimming: 6 bases; J trimming: 5 bases; junction bases outside the gene matches: 11. The CDR3 region is CAISKAVTSGGNNEQFF. CDR3 bases: TGTGCCATCAGCAAAGCTGTTACTAGCGGGGGGAACAATGAGCAGTTCTTC.

The chain links TRBV5-1 to TRBJ2-1; 7 nucleotides align to TRBD1. The CDR3 contains 13 residues. Germline CDR1 and CDR2: SGHRS and YFSETQ. V shed 9 bases, J shed 0 bases, and the junction held 3 bases outside the gene matches. The CDR3 reads CAMGQSSYNEQFF. DNA of the CDR3: TGCGCCATGGGACAGAGCTCCTACAATGAGCAGTTCTTC.

The gene calls are TRBV15 and TRBJ2-1; no clear D gene. Germline V gene lookup returns CDR1 LNHNV and CDR2 YYDKDF (reference sequence). The CDR3 is 24 residues long. The germline V and J ends were trimmed by 1 base and 0 bases, with 34 bases remaining between them. CDR3 in amino acids: CATSRGKLLPGQKISPSSYNEQFF. DNA of the CDR3: TGTGCCACCAGCAGAGGTAAATTACTACCGGGTCAGAAGATTTCCCCTAGCTCCTACAATGAGCAGTTCTTC.

The CDR3 is CASSTWRGSNEKLFF. The CDR3, as DNA: TGTGCCAGTAGTACTTGGAGGGGCTCAAATGAAAAACTGTTTTTT. The genes are TRBV19 and TRBJ1-4, with D maybe TRBD1 (5 bases). V lost 4 bases and J lost 5, with 14 bases in between. Germline CDR1 reads LNHDA; CDR2 reads SQIVND (reference sequence). This CDR3 comprises 15 residues.

The V and J genes are TRBV2 and TRBJ1-1; D is possibly TRBD1 (6 bases). V gave up 3 bases and J gave up 11 bases, with 16 bases separating them. The germline gives CDR1 SNHLY, CDR2 FYNNEI. This CDR3 comprises 13 residues. CDR3 sequence reads: CASSEGTWGRAFF. CDR3 bases: TGTGCCAGCAGTGAGGGGACGTGGGGGCGCGCTTTCTTT.

The chain carries TRBV7-9 and TRBJ2-3; TRBD2 aligns across 14 bases. Germline V gene lookup returns CDR1 SEHNR and CDR2 FQNEAQ (reference sequence). V was clipped by 3 bases and J by 6 bases; unmatched bases: 14. This CDR3 comprises 19 residues. As DNA, the CDR3 is TGTGCCAGCAGCTTTCACAAAAAGACTAGCGGGGGGGCTGGGGATACGCAGTATTTT. It encodes CASSFHKKTSGGAGDTQYF.

This sequence joins TRBV19 and TRBJ2-7; no reliable D call. Between the trimmed V and J ends, which lost 3 bases and 3 bases, there was a span of 9 bases. This CDR3 region has 13 residues. Germline V gene data show CDR1 as LNHDA and CDR2 as SQIVND (reference sequence). CDR3: CASSMNAGYEQYF. As DNA, the CDR3 is TGTGCCAGTAGTATGAATGCCGGCTACGAGCAGTACTTC.

V and J are TRBV11-3 and TRBJ2-1; no clear D. Germline lookup yields CDR1 SGHNT and CDR2 YENEEA. The CDR3 extends over 16 amino acids. The V end lost 1 base, the J end lost 8 bases, and 18 bases lay between the germline ends. CDR3 bases: TGTGCCAGCAGCTTAGGGGCCAGCATATCCAACGATGAGCAGTTCTTC. This translates into CASSLGASISNDEQFF.

The chain links TRBV7-2 to TRBJ1-2; tentatively, D is TRBD1 (5 bases). This CDR3 has 15 amino acids. Germline CDR1 and CDR2: SGHTA and FQGNSA. V dropped 1 base and J dropped 4 bases, with 13 bases sitting between them. Written as DNA, the CDR3 is TGTGCCAGCAGCTTAGGTTTTAGACAGATCTATGGCTACACCTTC. Amino acids: CASSLGFRQIYGYTF.